This TCR beta chain was recovered during a study of OX40 agonist ivuxolimab in advanced cancers. A history of autoimmune disease or systemic immunosuppression excluded patients. Data came from immunoSEQ multiplex PCR; TCRdb stores just in-frame clones and leaves some out. The sample yields roughly 41,000 clones, approximately 91% seen once. With 1 base removed from V and 10 bases from J, the gap between germline ends came to 5 bases. The CDR3 totals 11 residues. From germline, CDR1 is MGHRA and CDR2 YSYEKL. As regards this clone: Its antigen is not known.

Study-wide results and limits: Determination of antigen specificity was not performed for the expanded peripheral T cells. Some nonresponders also had low normalized T-cell clonal expansion.

This sequence joins TRBV4-1 and TRBJ2-1, with D hard to call. Sequencing was performed on CD4+ or CD8+ T cells sorted from blood, taken in a trial of the OX40 agonist ivuxolimab. This TCR came from an adult with an advanced solid tumor such as melanoma, head and neck, liver or kidney cancer. The CDR3 DNA follows: TGCGCCAGCAGCCAAGGTTACGAGCAGTTCTTC. It translates to CASSQGYEQFF.